This T cell receptor beta chain was obtained from a study of OX40 agonist ivuxolimab in advanced cancers. Study-wide points: Compared with others, partial responders at 0.1-3.0 mg/kg displayed clonal expansion among the lowest.

Produced via immunoSEQ multiplex PCR; TCRdb's table is partial and in-frame only. The sample holds 48,000 or so clones, over 80% seen once. Concerning this clone: Its specificity is unknown.

This sample comprised CD4+ or CD8+ T cells sorted from blood, obtained in a trial of the OX40 agonist ivuxolimab. The receptor was isolated from an adult with an advanced solid tumor such as melanoma, head and neck, liver or kidney cancer.

The CDR3 sequence is CASSIGRGVAEAFF. CDR3 nucleotides: TGTGCCAGCAGCATAGGCAGAGGGGTCGCTGAAGCTTTCTTT. The V and J genes are TRBV7-2 and TRBJ1-1; D is perhaps TRBD1 (5 bases). The V gene lost 5 bases and the J gene lost 6 bases, with 16 bases spanning the gap. The germline V gene has CDR1 SGHTA and CDR2 FQGNSA. CDR3 length equals 14 residues.